These 6 T cell receptor beta chains were all obtained from the same sample, sequenced in a study of vaccination effects on CD4 cells after COVID-19. This table comes from immunoSEQ multiplex PCR, and its TCRdb copy is limited to in-frame clones, with some not included. The profile covers roughly 52,000 clones, with more than 60% appearing a single time and about a sixth taken by the ten largest. Their antigens remain unidentified. Antigen-specific CD4+ T cells were first expanded with viral peptide pools by the ViraFEST assay and only then sequenced. Researchers isolated CD4+ T cells once roughly ten days of culture had elapsed. Having tested negative for nucleocapsid antibodies, the vaccine recipients showed no prior SARS-CoV-2 infection. Sequences were derived from CD4+ T cells from PBMCs cultured with SARS-CoV-2 spike peptides, sampled before COVID-19 vaccination. These receptor sequences come from a human donor who received a COVID-19 vaccine.

The rearrangement uses TRBV10-3 and TRBJ1-1; D might be TRBD1 (6 bases). Per germline, CDR1 ENHRY and CDR2 SYGVKD. The CDR3 sequence is 13 residues long. The ends were cut back, 3 bases at V and 8 bases at J, with 13 bases in the middle. CDR3: CAISEYGTSEAFF. Written as DNA, the CDR3 is TGTGCCATCAGTGAATACGGGACAAGCGAAGCTTTCTTT.

V usage is TRBV5-1 and J usage is TRBJ1-1, with 7 bases aligning to TRBD1. The CDR3 is 13 residues long. Per the germline V gene, CDR1 is SGHRS and CDR2 is YFSETQ. Germline trimming cut 4 bases from V and 7 bases from J; bases unmatched to any gene: 7. CDR3 loop: CASSPSTGYEAFF. For the CDR3, the DNA is TGCGCCAGCAGCCCCTCGACAGGGTATGAAGCTTTCTTT.

This clone was seen a handful of times. The rearrangement uses TRBV5-1 and TRBJ1-6; TRBD1 might be the D (5 bases). From germline, CDR1 is SGHRS and CDR2 YFSETQ. The CDR3 is 14 amino acids. The V end lost 4 bases, the J end lost 10 bases, and 15 bases lay between the germline ends. CDR3 bases: TGCGCCAGCAGCCTACAGGAGGCAGGCTCACCCCTCCACTTT. Translating gives CASSLQEAGSPLHF.

V is TRBV11-2 and J is TRBJ1-2; D is possibly TRBD1 (6 bases). This CDR3 is built from 14 residues. CDR1 and CDR2 (germline): SGHAT, FQNNGV. Trimming took 4 bases from V and 4 from J, leaving 13 bases between them. The CDR3, as DNA: TGTGCCAGCAGCTCCCAACAGGGTTCCTATGGCTACACCTTC. It specifies CASSSQQGSYGYTF.

V and J are TRBV7-2 and TRBJ2-1; 8 bases align to TRBD2. This CDR3 has 15 residues. V lost 2 bases and J lost 6; bases outside the gene matches: 6. Germline V CDR1 and CDR2: SGHTA, FQGNSA. The CDR3 coding sequence is TGTGCCAGCAGCTTATACGGGGGGGCCGTCAATGAGCAGTTCTTC. Its protein product is CASSLYGGAVNEQFF.

The V call is TRBV7-9, the J call TRBJ2-7, with D possibly being TRBD2 (6 bases). Germline CDR1 and CDR2: SEHNR and FQNEAQ (reference sequence). The V gene lost 5 bases and the J gene lost 3 bases, with 14 bases spanning the gap. This CDR3 has 14 residues. The CDR3 sequence is CASSAPEGRYEQYF. The CDR3 DNA sequence: TGTGCCAGCAGCGCCCCGGAGGGGCGCTACGAGCAGTACTTC.